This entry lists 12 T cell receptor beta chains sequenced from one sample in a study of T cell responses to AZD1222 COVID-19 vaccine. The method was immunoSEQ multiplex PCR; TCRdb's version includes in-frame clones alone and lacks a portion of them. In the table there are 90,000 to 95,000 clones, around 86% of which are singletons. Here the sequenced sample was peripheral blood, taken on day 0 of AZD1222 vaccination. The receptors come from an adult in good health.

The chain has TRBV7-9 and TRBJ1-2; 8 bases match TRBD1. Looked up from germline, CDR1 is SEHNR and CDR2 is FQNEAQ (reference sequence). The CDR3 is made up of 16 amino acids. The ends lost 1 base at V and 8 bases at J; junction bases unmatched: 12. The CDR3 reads CASSLGLDRALGGYTF. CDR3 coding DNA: TGTGCCAGCAGCTTAGGACTGGACAGGGCTCTTGGGGGCTACACCTTC.

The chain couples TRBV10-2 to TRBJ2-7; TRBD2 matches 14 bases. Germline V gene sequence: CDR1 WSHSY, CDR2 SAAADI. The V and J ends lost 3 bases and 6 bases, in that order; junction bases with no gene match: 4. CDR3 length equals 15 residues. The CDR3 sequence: CASSDRGLAGVEQYF. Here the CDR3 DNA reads TGCGCCAGCAGTGACCGGGGACTAGCGGGAGTCGAGCAGTACTTC.

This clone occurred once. The CDR3 nucleotides read TGTGCCAGCAGCTTAGTCAGGTTCTACGAGCAGTACTTC. This translates into CASSLVRFYEQYF. V usage is TRBV7-2 and J usage is TRBJ2-7; D is ambiguous. V was trimmed by 1 base and J by 3 bases, leaving 7 bases between them. CDR3 length equals 13 residues. The germline gives CDR1 SGHTA, CDR2 FQGNSA.

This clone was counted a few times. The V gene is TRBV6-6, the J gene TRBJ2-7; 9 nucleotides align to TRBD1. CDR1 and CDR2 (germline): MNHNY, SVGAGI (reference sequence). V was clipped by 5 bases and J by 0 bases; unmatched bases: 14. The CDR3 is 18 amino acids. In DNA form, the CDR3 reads TGTGCCAGCAGTCTAATGATTACCGGGACAGGGAGCTCCTACGAGCAGTACTTC. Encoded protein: CASSLMITGTGSSYEQYF.

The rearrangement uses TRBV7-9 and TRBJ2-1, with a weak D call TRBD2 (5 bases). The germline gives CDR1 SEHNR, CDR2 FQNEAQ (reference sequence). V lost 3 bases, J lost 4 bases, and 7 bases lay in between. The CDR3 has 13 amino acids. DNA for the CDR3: TGTGCCAGCAGCTTCCGGACTTACAATGAGCAGTTCTTC. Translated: CASSFRTYNEQFF.

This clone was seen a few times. The CDR3 sequence: CASSSDRKGYNEQFF. For the CDR3, the DNA is TGCGCCAGCAGTTCGGACAGAAAAGGGTACAATGAGCAGTTCTTC. The chain employs TRBV10-2 and TRBJ2-1; D is perhaps TRBD1 (6 bases). The CDR3 consists of 15 residues. V was clipped by 5 bases and J by 4 bases, with 15 bases between them. Per germline, CDR1 WSHSY and CDR2 SAAADI.

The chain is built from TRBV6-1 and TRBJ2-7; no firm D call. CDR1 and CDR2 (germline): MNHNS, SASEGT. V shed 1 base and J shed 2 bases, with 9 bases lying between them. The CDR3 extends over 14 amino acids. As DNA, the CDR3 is TGTGCCAGCAGTGAAGAACCCTCGACCTACGAGCAGTACTTC. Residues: CASSEEPSTYEQYF.

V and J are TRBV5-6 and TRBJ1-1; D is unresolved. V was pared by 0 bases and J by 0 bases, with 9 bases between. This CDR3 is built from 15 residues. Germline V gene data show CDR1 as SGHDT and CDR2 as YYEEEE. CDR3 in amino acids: CASSLVRTMNTEAFF. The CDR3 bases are TGTGCCAGCAGCTTGGTCCGAACCATGAACACTGAAGCTTTCTTT. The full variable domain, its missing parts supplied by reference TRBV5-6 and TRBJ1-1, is DAGVTQSPTHLIKTRGQQVTLRCSPKSGHDTVSWYQQALGQGPQFIFQYYEEEERQRGNFPDRFSGHQFPNYSSELNVNALLLGDSALYLCASSLVRTMNTEAFFGQGTRLTVV.

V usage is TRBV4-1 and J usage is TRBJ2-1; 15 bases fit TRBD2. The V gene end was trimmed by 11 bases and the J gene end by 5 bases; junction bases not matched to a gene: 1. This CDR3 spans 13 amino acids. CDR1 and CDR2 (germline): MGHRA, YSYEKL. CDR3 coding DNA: TGCGCCGGACTAGCGGGGGGGAACAATGAGCAGTTCTTC. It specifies CAGLAGGNNEQFF.

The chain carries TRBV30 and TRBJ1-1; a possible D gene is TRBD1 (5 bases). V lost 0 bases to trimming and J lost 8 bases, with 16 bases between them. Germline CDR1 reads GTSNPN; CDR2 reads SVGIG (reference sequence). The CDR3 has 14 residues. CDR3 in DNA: TGTGCCTGGAGTGTACCAGGGACGGGTCGAGAAGCTTTCTTT. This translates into CAWSVPGTGREAFF.

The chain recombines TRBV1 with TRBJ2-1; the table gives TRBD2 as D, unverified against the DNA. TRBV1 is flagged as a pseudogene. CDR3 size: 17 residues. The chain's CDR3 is CTSSQPWLAGPPSEQFF. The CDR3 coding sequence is TGCACCAGCAGCCAACCCTGGCTAGCGGGACCCCCGAGCGAGCAGTTCTTC.

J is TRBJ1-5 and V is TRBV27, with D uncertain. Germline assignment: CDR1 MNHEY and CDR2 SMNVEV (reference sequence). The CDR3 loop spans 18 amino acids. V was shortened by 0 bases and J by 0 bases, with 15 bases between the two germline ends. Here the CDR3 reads CASSLSTFQSGSNQPQHF. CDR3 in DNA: TGTGCCAGCAGTTTATCAACTTTTCAATCAGGTAGCAATCAGCCCCAGCATTTT.